This record covers a single T cell receptor beta chain. Individuals aged about 18 to 95 years were recruited from some 26 US areas. Two negative PCRs, clearance, or symptom resolution were required of recovered Cohort 3 donors. The protocol was immunoSEQ multiplex PCR, while the TCRdb copy is restricted to in-frame clones and leaves out a portion. The sample yields almost 250,000 clones, approximately 90% seen once. The data are from a study of blood T cell repertoires in COVID-19. On the study more broadly: Collection of acute and convalescent COVID-19 samples took place in the United States, Italy and Spain.

This CDR3 spans 11 amino acids. The V end was cut by 1 base, the J end by 8 bases, with 8 bases between. Germline CDR1 is DFQATT and CDR2 is SNEGSKA (reference sequence). The rearrangement links TRBV20-1 to TRBJ1-1; D ambiguous. This clonotype originated in a woman aged 25 to 39 who had recovered from COVID-19. Sequenced input: PBMCs or T cells enriched from blood (not recorded which). The CDR3 sequence is CSARAQTEAFF. The CDR3 nucleotides read TGCAGTGCTAGAGCCCAGACAGAAGCTTTCTTT.